This is a list of T cell receptor beta chains from one sample in a study of CD8 T cells in ankylosing spondylitis. From the 5' RACE reads, TCRdb called clonotypes with MiXCR, one entry per CDR3 protein. The data hold fewer than 250,000 distinct CDR3 sequences, with 8% to 11% observed a single time. Input material: blood, either unsorted or a sorted T cell fraction (not recorded which). These receptors originate from a male donor with ankylosing spondylitis or in good health (not recorded which). CDR3s include the opening cysteine and the closing phenylalanine or tryptophan. D genes are given only for firm matches. Clone size appears in some rows only: once, few, many, or a class for an expanded clone.

J: TRBJ1-1
D: TRBD1
size: many
V: TRBV12-3/TRBV12-4
CDR3: CASSRRTGTTEAFF
DNA: TGTGCCAGCAGTCGCCGGACAGGGACCACTGAAGCTTTCTTT

J: TRBJ2-3
D: TRBD2
size: many
V: TRBV7-9
CDR3: CASSSAGGNTDTQYF
DNA: TGTGCCAGCAGTTCAGCGGGGGGCAACACAGATACGCAGTATTTT

J: TRBJ1-1
D: TRBD1
size: many
V: TRBV20-1
CDR3: CSAPGQGRTEAFF
DNA: TGCAGTGCCCCAGGACAGGGAAGGACTGAAGCTTTCTTT

J: TRBJ1-6
D: -
size: few
V: TRBV3-1
CDR3: CASSASNRGSSYNSPLHF
DNA: TGTGCCAGCAGCGCTTCCAATCGGGGGAGCTCCTATAATTCACCCCTCCACTTT

J: TRBJ1-2
D: TRBD1
size: many
V: TRBV5-4
CDR3: CASSLAGQPRTNYGYTF
DNA: TGTGCCAGCAGTTTGGCGGGACAGCCTCGCACTAACTATGGCTACACCTTC

J: TRBJ2-1
D: TRBD2
size: many
V: TRBV12-5
CDR3: CASGLPTLAGAVNEQFF
DNA: TGTGCTAGTGGTTTGCCTACTCTAGCGGGAGCTGTGAATGAGCAGTTCTTC

J: TRBJ2-5
D: -
size: many
V: TRBV15
CDR3: CATSRDSETQYF
DNA: TGTGCCACCAGCAGGGACAGCGAGACCCAGTACTTC

J: TRBJ2-5
D: -
size: many
V: TRBV20-1
CDR3: CSAKRETQYF
DNA: TGCAGTGCCAAAAGGGAGACCCAGTACTTC

J: TRBJ2-2
D: TRBD1
size: many
V: TRBV10-2
CDR3: CASRGDSSDGELFF
DNA: TGCGCCAGCAGGGGGGACAGTTCGGACGGGGAGCTGTTTTTT

J: TRBJ2-1
D: TRBD1
size: -
V: TRBV5-4
CDR3: CASSGRGTGVNEQFF
DNA: TGTGCCAGCAGCGGACGAGGGACAGGGGTCAATGAGCAGTTCTTC

J: TRBJ2-3
D: TRBD1
size: -
V: TRBV5-1
CDR3: CASSSGTGDDTQYF
DNA: TGCGCCAGCAGCTCAGGGACAGGGGATGATACGCAGTATTTT

J: TRBJ1-1
D: -
size: many
V: TRBV6-6
CDR3: CASSLERIEAFF
DNA: TGTGCCAGCAGTTTAGAAAGGATTGAAGCTTTCTTT

J: TRBJ1-2
D: -
size: many
V: TRBV12-3/TRBV12-4
CDR3: CASRWARGYGYTF
DNA: TGTGCCAGCAGGTGGGCCCGGGGCTATGGCTACACCTTC

J: TRBJ2-3
D: -
size: many
V: TRBV11-2
CDR3: CASSLLVGASTDTQYF
DNA: TGTGCCAGCAGCCTTCTGGTCGGGGCTAGCACAGATACGCAGTATTTT

J: TRBJ2-1
D: -
size: few
V: TRBV2
CDR3: CASLAADSYNEQFF
DNA: TGTGCCAGCTTAGCGGCAGACTCCTACAATGAGCAGTTCTTC

J: TRBJ2-2
D: TRBD1
size: few
V: TRBV7-7
CDR3: CASSLRTGGPGELFF
DNA: TGTGCCAGCAGCTTAAGAACAGGGGGTCCCGGGGAGCTGTTTTTT

J: TRBJ2-7
D: -
size: many
V: TRBV14
CDR3: CASSQELPHEQYF
DNA: TGTGCCAGCAGCCAGGAGTTACCCCACGAGCAGTACTTC

J: TRBJ1-4
D: TRBD1
size: many
V: TRBV4-2
CDR3: CASSQSGQGAKGEKLFF
DNA: TGTGCCAGCAGCCAATCGGGACAGGGGGCGAAAGGTGAAAAACTGTTTTTT

J: TRBJ2-1
D: -
size: many
V: TRBV29-1
CDR3: CSVYRALARGVNEQFF
DNA: TGCAGCGTATACAGGGCGCTAGCGAGAGGAGTCAATGAGCAGTTCTTC

J: TRBJ2-5
D: -
size: -
V: TRBV7-8
CDR3: CAGSLVLIQETQYF
DNA: TGTGCCGGCAGCTTAGTCCTGATACAAGAGACCCAGTACTTC

J: TRBJ2-3
D: -
size: many
V: TRBV5-1
CDR3: CASSLWSGSDTQYF
DNA: TGCGCCAGCAGCTTGTGGAGCGGGTCAGATACGCAGTATTTT

J: TRBJ1-1
D: -
size: -
V: TRBV14
CDR3: CASSRSGFALGMNTEAFF
DNA: TGTGCCAGCAGCCGGTCGGGGTTTGCGCTTGGGATGAACACTGAAGCTTTCTTT

J: TRBJ2-7
D: -
size: many
V: TRBV2
CDR3: CASSRDGPKNEQYF
DNA: TGTGCCAGCAGCAGGGACGGCCCCAAGAACGAGCAGTACTTC

J: TRBJ2-3
D: -
size: many
V: TRBV24-1
CDR3: CATSDPGRTDTQYF
DNA: TGTGCCACCAGTGACCCGGGGCGCACAGATACGCAGTATTTT

J: TRBJ2-7
D: TRBD2
size: few
V: TRBV7-9
CDR3: CASSLAGTSDEQYF
DNA: TGTGCCAGCAGCTTAGCAGGGACTAGCGACGAGCAGTACTTC

J: TRBJ2-4
D: TRBD2
size: once
V: TRBV5-1
CDR3: CASSFESGGDIQYF
DNA: TGCGCCAGCAGCTTCGAATCCGGGGGGGACATTCAGTACTTC

J: TRBJ2-5
D: -
size: -
V: TRBV20-1
CDR3: CSALTSGVWETQYF
DNA: TGCAGTGCCCTTACCTCGGGAGTTTGGGAGACCCAGTACTTC

J: TRBJ2-7
D: -
size: many
V: TRBV7-9
CDR3: CASSFATYEQYF
DNA: TGTGCCAGCAGCTTTGCTACCTACGAGCAGTACTTC

J: TRBJ2-7
D: TRBD1
size: many
V: TRBV6-5
CDR3: CASSSQTGGYEQYF
DNA: TGTGCCAGCAGTTCCCAGACAGGGGGGTACGAGCAGTACTTC

J: TRBJ2-2
D: -
size: many
V: TRBV27
CDR3: CASRTREAGELFF
DNA: TGTGCCAGCAGGACGAGGGAAGCCGGGGAGCTGTTTTTT

J: TRBJ1-6
D: -
size: many
V: TRBV12-3/TRBV12-4
CDR3: CASSRSASPNSPLHF
DNA: TGTGCCAGCAGTCGATCCGCCAGCCCGAATTCACCCCTCCACTTT

J: TRBJ2-5
D: -
size: many
V: TRBV2
CDR3: CASSGVGAETQYF
DNA: TGTGCCAGCAGTGGTGTGGGGGCTGAGACCCAGTACTTC

J: TRBJ2-3
D: -
size: -
V: TRBV2
CDR3: CASSDAGVTDTQYF
DNA: TGTGCCAGCAGTGACGCTGGAGTCACAGATACGCAGTATTTT